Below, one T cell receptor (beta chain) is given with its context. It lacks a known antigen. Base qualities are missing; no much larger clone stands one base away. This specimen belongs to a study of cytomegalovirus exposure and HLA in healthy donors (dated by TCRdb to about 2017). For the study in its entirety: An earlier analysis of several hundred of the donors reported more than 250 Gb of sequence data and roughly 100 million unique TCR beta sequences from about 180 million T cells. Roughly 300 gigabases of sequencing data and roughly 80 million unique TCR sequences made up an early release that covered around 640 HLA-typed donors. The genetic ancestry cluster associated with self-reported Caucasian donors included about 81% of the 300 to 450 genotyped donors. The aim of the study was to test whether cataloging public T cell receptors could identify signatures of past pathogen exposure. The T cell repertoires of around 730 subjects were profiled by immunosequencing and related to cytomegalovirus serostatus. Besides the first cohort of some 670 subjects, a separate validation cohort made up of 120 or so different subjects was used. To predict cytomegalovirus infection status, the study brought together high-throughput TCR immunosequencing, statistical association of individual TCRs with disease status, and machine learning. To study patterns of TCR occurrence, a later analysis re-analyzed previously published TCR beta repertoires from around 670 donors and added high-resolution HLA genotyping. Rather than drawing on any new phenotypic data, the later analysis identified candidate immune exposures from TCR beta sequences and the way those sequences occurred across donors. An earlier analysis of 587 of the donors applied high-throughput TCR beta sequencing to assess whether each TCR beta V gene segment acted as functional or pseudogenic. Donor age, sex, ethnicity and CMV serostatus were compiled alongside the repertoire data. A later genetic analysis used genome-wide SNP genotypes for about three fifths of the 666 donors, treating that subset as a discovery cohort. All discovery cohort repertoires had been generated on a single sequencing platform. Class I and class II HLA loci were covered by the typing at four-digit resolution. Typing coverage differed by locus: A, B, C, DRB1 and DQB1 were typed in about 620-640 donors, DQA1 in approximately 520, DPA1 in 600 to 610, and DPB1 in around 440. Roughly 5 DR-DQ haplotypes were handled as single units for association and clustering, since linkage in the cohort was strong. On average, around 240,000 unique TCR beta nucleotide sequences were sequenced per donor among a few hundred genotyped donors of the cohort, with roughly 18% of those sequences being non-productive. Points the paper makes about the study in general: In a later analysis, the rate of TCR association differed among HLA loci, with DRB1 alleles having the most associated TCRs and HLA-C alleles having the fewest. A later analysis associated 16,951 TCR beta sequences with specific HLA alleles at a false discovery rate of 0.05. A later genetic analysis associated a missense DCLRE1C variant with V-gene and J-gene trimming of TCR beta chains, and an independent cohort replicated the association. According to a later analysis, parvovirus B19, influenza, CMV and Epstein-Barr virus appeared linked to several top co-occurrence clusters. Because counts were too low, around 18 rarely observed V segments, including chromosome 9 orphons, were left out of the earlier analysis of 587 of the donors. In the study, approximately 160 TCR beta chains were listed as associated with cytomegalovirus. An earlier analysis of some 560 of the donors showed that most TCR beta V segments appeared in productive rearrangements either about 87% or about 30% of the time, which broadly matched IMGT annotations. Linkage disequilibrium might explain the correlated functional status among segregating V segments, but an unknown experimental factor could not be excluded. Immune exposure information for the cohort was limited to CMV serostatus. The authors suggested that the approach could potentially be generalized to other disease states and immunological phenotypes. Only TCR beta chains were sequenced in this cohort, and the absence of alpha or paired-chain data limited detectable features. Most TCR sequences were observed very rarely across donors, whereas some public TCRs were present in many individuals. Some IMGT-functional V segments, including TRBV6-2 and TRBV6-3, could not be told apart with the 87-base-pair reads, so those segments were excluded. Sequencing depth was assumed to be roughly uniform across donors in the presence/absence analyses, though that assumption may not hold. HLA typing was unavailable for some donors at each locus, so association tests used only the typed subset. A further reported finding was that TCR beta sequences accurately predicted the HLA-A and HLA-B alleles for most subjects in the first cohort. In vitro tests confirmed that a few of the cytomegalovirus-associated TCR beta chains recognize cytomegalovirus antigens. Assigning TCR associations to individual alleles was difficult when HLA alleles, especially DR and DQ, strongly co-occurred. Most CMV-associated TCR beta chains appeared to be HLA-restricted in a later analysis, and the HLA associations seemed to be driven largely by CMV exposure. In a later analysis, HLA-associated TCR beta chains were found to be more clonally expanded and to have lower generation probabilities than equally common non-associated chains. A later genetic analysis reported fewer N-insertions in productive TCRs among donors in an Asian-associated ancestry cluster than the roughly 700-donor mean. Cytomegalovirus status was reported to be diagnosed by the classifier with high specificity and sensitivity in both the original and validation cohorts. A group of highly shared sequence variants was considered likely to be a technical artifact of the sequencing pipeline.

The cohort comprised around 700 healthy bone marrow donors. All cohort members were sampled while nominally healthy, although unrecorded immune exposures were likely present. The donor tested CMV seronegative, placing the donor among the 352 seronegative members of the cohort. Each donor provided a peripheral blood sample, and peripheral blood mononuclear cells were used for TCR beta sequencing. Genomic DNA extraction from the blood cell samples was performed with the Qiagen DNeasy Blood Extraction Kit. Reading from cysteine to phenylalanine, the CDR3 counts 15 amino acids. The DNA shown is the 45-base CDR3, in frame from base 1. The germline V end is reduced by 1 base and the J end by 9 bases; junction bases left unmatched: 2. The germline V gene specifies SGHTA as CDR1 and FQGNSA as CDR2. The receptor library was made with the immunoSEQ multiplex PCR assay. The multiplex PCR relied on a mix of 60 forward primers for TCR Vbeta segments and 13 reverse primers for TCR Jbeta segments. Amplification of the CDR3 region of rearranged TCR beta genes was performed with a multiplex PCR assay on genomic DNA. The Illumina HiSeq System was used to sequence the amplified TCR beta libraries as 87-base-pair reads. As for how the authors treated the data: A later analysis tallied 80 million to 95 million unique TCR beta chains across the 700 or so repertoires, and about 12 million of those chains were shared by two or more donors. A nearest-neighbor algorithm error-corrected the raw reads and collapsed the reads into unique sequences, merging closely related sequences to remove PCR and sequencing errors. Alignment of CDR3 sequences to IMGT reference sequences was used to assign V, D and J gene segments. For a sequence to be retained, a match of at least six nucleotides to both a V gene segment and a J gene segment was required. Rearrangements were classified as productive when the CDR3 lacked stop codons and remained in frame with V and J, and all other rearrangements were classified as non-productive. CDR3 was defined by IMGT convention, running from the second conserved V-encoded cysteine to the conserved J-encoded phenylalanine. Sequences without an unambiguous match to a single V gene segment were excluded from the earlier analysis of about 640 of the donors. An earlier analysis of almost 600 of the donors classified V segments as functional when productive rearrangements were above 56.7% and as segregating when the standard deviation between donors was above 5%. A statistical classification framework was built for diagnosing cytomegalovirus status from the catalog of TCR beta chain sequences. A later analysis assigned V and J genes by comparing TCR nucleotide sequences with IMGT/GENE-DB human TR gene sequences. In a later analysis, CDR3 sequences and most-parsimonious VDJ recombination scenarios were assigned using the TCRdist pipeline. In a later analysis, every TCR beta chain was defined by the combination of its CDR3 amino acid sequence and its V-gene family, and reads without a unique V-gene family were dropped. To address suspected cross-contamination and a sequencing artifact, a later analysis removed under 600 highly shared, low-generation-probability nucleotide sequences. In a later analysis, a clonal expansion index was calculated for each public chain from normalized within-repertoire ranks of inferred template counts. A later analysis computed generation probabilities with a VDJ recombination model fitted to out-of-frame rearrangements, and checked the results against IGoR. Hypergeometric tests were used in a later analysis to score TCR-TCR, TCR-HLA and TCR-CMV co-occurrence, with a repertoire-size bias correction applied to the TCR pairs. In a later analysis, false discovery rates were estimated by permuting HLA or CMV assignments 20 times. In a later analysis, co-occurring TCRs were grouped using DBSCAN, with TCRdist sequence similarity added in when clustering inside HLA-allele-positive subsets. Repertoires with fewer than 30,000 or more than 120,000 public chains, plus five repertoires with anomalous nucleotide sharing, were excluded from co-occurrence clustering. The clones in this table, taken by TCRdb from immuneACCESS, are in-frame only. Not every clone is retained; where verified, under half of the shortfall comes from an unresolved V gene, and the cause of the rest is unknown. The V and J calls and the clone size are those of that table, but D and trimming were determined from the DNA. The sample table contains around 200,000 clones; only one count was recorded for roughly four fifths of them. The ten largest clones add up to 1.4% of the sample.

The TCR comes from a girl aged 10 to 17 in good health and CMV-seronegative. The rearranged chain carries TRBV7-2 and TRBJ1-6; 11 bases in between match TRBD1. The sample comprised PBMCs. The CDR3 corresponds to CASSLVGTGGSPLHF. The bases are TGTGCCAGCAGCTTAGTAGGGACAGGGGGTTCACCCCTCCACTTT.